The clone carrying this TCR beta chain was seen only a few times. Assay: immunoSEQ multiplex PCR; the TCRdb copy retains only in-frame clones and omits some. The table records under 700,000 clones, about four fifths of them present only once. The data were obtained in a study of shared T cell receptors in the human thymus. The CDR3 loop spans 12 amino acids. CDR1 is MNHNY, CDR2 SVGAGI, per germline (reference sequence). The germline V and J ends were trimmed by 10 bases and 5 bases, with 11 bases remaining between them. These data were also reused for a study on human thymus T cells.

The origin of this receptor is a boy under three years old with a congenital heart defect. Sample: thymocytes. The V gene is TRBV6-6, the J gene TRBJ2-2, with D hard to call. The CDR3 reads CATSFPTGELFF. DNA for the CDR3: TGTGCCACCTCTTTTCCTACCGGGGAGCTGTTTTTT.